This T cell receptor (beta chain) was documented in a study of blood T cells in healthy people across ages. Primers used in a second PCR of roughly 6 to 11 cycles were a sample-barcoded 5' primer and a J-beta primer mix. TCRdb itself ran the 5' RACE reads through MiXCR, one entry per CDR3 protein. The sample includes around 1,600,000 distinct CDR3 sequences, approximately 42% of them seen just once. This clonotype was found a few times. The J segment lost 8 bases and the V segment lost 3 bases, leaving 3 bases of the junction unmatched. Per the germline V gene, CDR1 is GTSNPN and CDR2 is SVGIG (reference sequence). The CDR3 runs 11 residues. Every donor contributed about 10 milliliters of peripheral blood by blood draw.

The clonotype originates from a woman between 18 and 30 years old in good health. Sequencing was done on a sample of blood. J is TRBJ1-2 and V is TRBV30, with TRBD1 matching 7 bases. DNA for the CDR3: TGTGCCTGGAGACAGGGGTTAGGCTACACCTTC. This encodes CAWRQGLGYTF. The whole variable domain, remainder taken from reference TRBV30 and TRBJ1-2, is SQTIHQWPATLVQPVGSPLSLECTVEGTSNPNLYWYRQAAGRGLQLLFYSVGIGQISSEVPQNLSASRPQDRQFILSSKKLLLSDSGFYLCAWRQGLGYTFGSGTRLTVV.